A single sample gave rise to the 19 T cell receptor beta chains below, sequenced in a study of blood T cells in healthy people across ages. Primed by a sample-barcoded 5' primer and a J-beta primer mix, a second PCR proceeded for roughly 7 to 12 cycles. TCRdb independently ran MiXCR on the 5' RACE reads; one entry per CDR3 protein. The repertoire includes 700,000 to 950,000 distinct CDR3 sequences, 43% of them detected once, and 20% to 25% sits in the top ten. Sequencing was carried out using blood. These receptors came from a woman aged 60-70 years in good health.

The gene calls are TRBV25-1 and TRBJ1-2, with TRBD1 matching over 10 bases. CDR1 is MGHDK, CDR2 SYGVNS, per germline. V lost 7 bases, J lost 7 bases, and 15 bases stayed unmatched. The CDR3 totals 16 residues. The CDR3 loop reads CASIIGQGECICGYTF. The CDR3, as DNA: TGTGCCAGCATAATCGGACAGGGGGAGTGTATTTGTGGCTACACCTTC.

CDR3 sequence: CASREGQGGMDEQFF. CDR3 nucleotide sequence: TGTGCCAGCAGGGAGGGACAGGGGGGGATGGATGAGCAGTTCTTC. This chain joins TRBV6-1 and TRBJ2-1, with 11 bases lining up with TRBD1. The CDR3 is 15 residues long. The germline gives CDR1 MNHNS, CDR2 SASEGT. The V and J ends lost 6 bases and 8 bases, in that order; junction bases with no gene match: 9.

V usage is TRBV7-9 and J usage is TRBJ2-1, with D possibly being TRBD2 (6 bases). The better agreement between TRBJ2-7 and the DNA end casts doubt on the J call. The V gene's germline CDR1 is SEHNR and CDR2 FQNEAQ (reference sequence). The CDR3 is made up of 19 amino acids. Here the CDR3 DNA reads TGTGCCAGCAGCTCCTCTCTCTCCCCCCCGGAGGGGTCCTACAATGAGCAGTACTTC. Translating gives CASSSSLSPPEGSYNEQYF.

In the case of this clonotype: One base away lies a much larger clone, so this may be a sequencing read error. The genes are TRBV7-9 and TRBJ2-5; D is uncertain. Trimming removed 8 bases from V and 3 bases from J, with 10 bases in between. The CDR3 extends over 12 amino acids. Germline V gene lookup returns CDR1 SEHNR and CDR2 FQNEAQ (reference sequence). CDR3 protein: CASGPVEETQYF. The DNA for the CDR3 is TGTGCCAGCGGCCCCGTAGAAGAGACCCAGTACTTC.

The rearrangement links TRBV7-3 to TRBJ2-7; unclear D gene. V was pared by 5 bases and J by 0 bases, with 14 bases between. This CDR3 contains 15 residues. Per the germline V gene, CDR1 is SGHTA and CDR2 is FQGTGA. In DNA form, the CDR3 reads TGTGCCAGCAGCATCGATGGGATTTCCTCCTACGAGCAGTACTTC. It yields the protein CASSIDGISSYEQYF.

This clonotype was observed a few times. The chain uses TRBV20-1 and TRBJ2-7; TRBD2 is a possible D gene (5 bases). Germline lookup yields CDR1 DFQATT and CDR2 SNEGSKA (reference sequence). V lost 0 bases, J lost 2 bases, and 17 bases lay in between. There are 16 residues in the CDR3. CDR3 nucleotides: TGCAGTGCTAGAGACCCCCTCGGGGAGAAGGCCTACGAGCAGTACTTC. It is translated as CSARDPLGEKAYEQYF.

This clonotype appeared many times. This chain joins TRBV7-2 and TRBJ2-5; maybe TRBD1 (5 bases). The germline CDR1 and CDR2 sequences are SGHTA and FQGNSA. The CDR3 contains 15 residues. V was pared by 0 bases and J by 4 bases, with 12 bases between. CDR3 in amino acids: CASSLAVRVGETQYF. The CDR3 region has the DNA TGTGCCAGCAGCTTAGCGGTCAGGGTAGGAGAGACCCAGTACTTC.

Only one count was recorded for this clonotype. The CDR3 nucleotides read TGTGCCAGCTCACCACCGGGTCGGGTTGAGCAGTACTTC. It specifies CASSPPGRVEQYF. V is TRBV18 and J is TRBJ2-7, with D hard to call. The length of the CDR3 is 13 residues. Germline V CDR1 and CDR2: KGHSH, LQKENI. The V and J ends lost 0 bases and 7 bases respectively, with 10 bases between them.

There are a few counts of this clonotype. A read error may explain this, as a much larger clone is one base away. V is TRBV29-1 and J is TRBJ2-5; the match to TRBD2 covers 13 bases. The CDR3 has 16 amino acids. The V and J ends lost 7 bases and 11 bases, in that order; junction bases with no gene match: 19. Germline values: CDR1 SQVTM, CDR2 ANQGSEA. CDR3 bases: TGCAGCGCTTCGGCGGGACTAGCGGGGTTCTACAATGAGCAGTACTTC. Protein product: CSASAGLAGFYNEQYF.

The J gene is TRBJ2-5, the V gene TRBV16, with a weak D call TRBD1 (6 bases). The CDR3 sequence is 14 residues long. Germline CDR1 is KGHSY and CDR2 is FQNENV. Trimming left V 4 bases short and J 1 base short, with 10 bases between. DNA of the CDR3: TGTGCCAGCAGCCCGACAGGAACCCAAGAGACCCAGTACTTC. It encodes CASSPTGTQETQYF.

V is TRBV9 and J is TRBJ2-5; possibly TRBD1 for D (6 bases). Germline CDR1 is SGDLS and CDR2 is YYNGEE. This CDR3 has 14 amino acids. V shed 4 bases and J shed 4 bases, with 14 bases lying between them. This CDR3 reads CASSIHQGSETQYF. The CDR3 DNA reads TGTGCCAGCAGCATCCACCAGGGGTCAGAGACCCAGTACTTC.

This chain connects TRBV2 to TRBJ1-2, with 9 bases identical to TRBD1. V lost 7 bases, J lost 7 bases, and 10 bases stayed unmatched. The CDR3 totals 14 residues. Germline V gene sequence: CDR1 SNHLY, CDR2 FYNNEI. This CDR3 reads CASTSGTGRSGYTF. CDR3 nucleotides: TGTGCCAGCACCTCAGGGACAGGGAGGTCTGGCTACACCTTC.

CDR3 in amino acids: CSARDSGAIYNEQYF. The CDR3 nucleotides are TGCAGTGCTAGAGATTCCGGAGCCATTTACAATGAGCAGTACTTC. The genes are TRBV20-1 and TRBJ2-5, with unresolved D. V was trimmed by 0 bases and J by 11 bases, leaving 22 bases between them. The germline CDR1 and CDR2 sequences are DFQATT and SNEGSKA (reference sequence). The CDR3 has 15 amino acids.

This clonotype was observed at least ten times. V gene TRBV5-1 combines with J gene TRBJ2-5; D not certain. CDR3 length equals 13 residues. V lost 2 bases and J 7 bases, leaving 12 bases between the germline ends. CDR1 is SGHRS and CDR2 is YFSETQ in the germline V gene. The CDR3 nucleotides are TGCGCCAGCAGCTTCGAAGGGAATCCGACCCAGTACTTC. Its protein product is CASSFEGNPTQYF.

CDR3 sequence: CASSPRAGGGDTQYF. CDR3 DNA: TGTGCCAGCAGCCCGAGGGCCGGTGGGGGAGATACGCAGTATTTT. The chain links TRBV7-9 to TRBJ2-3; D possibly matches TRBD1 or TRBD2 (5 bases each). Trimming left V 5 bases short and J 5 bases short, with 17 bases between. This CDR3 has 15 residues. Looked up from germline, CDR1 is SEHNR and CDR2 is FQNEAQ (reference sequence).

This clonotype was seen only a few times. The chain carries TRBV12-3 or TRBV12-4 and TRBJ2-7; D not certain. This CDR3 is 16 amino acids long. V was clipped by 5 bases and J by 0 bases, with 17 bases between them. The CDR3: CASSNTPPASSYEQYF. CDR3 sequence (DNA): TGTGCCAGCAGTAACACCCCGCCAGCCAGCTCCTACGAGCAGTACTTC.

The chain combines TRBV24-1 with TRBJ2-1, with 10 positions matching TRBD2. Germline CDR1 KGHDR, CDR2 SFDVKD. This CDR3 has 16 residues. Trimming cost V 2 bases and J 7 bases; bases outside gene matches: 7. CDR3 nucleotide sequence: TGTGCCACCAGTGATTCCGGACGAGCGGGAGGGAATGAGCAGTTCTTC. This codes for CATSDSGRAGGNEQFF.

The chain couples TRBV20-1 to TRBJ2-7; TRBD2 matches 7 bases. TRBJ2-5 explains the end of the DNA better; the J call may be wrong. In germline, CDR1 is DFQATT, CDR2 SNEGSKA (reference sequence). The CDR3 covers 14 residues. CDR3 coding DNA: TGCAGTGCTAGAGTAGTGGGAGGGCCCGAGACCCAGTACTTC. This sequence encodes CSARVVGGPETQYF.

This clonotype was detected only once. The rearrangement links TRBV4-2 to TRBJ2-4, with D tentatively TRBD2 (5 bases). Trimming pared 0 bases from V and 13 bases from J, leaving 16 bases between. The germline CDR1 and CDR2 sequences are LGHNA and YNFKEQ. The CDR3 sequence is 14 residues long. The CDR3 DNA sequence: TGTGCCAGCAGCCAAGATCTGGGGATCACGGGGCAGTACTTC. This sequence encodes CASSQDLGITGQYF.